This TCR beta chain was identified in a study of blood T cell repertoires in COVID-19. Study as a whole: COVID-19 samples collected from the United States, Italy and Spain covered acute and convalescent phases. PBMCs, B-cell-depleted T cells, or T cells provided the cDNA or gDNA that made up the material.

Only in-frame clones appear in the TCRdb table, and some are missing; sequencing was by immunoSEQ multiplex PCR. The sample holds about 410,000 clones, about nine tenths seen once. The CDR3 consists of 14 residues. With V trimmed by 5 bases and J by 5 bases, 8 bases remained unmatched. CDR1 is PRHDT, CDR2 FYEKMQ, per germline (reference sequence). This chain links TRBV13 with TRBJ2-7, with 8 bases identical to TRBD2. Source material: peripheral blood. The source of this sequence is a woman aged 25 to 39 with active or convalescent COVID-19. In DNA form, the CDR3 reads TGTGCCAGCAGCCCCTGGACTAGCCGGGACGAGCAGTACTTC. Translating it yields CASSPWTSRDEQYF.